Each of the 13 T cell receptor beta chains below was sequenced from the same sample in a study of cytomegalovirus exposure and HLA in healthy donors. 60 Vbeta and 13 Jbeta primers were used in PCR. Generated by immunoSEQ multiplex PCR, the TCRdb table keeps only in-frame clones and is missing some. The table records 60,000 to 85,000 clones, over 70% of them present only once. Sample: PBMCs. These receptors all stem from a man between 40 and 49 years old in good health and CMV-seronegative.

The chain carries TRBV18 and TRBJ2-6, with D uncertain. Germline V gene data show CDR1 as KGHSH and CDR2 as LQKENI. This CDR3 spans 17 amino acids. V was cut by 5 bases and J by 0 bases, with 14 bases left in between. DNA for the CDR3: TGTGCCAGCTCAAACATCGCCGGGTACTCTGGGGCCAACGTCCTGACTTTC. Residues: CASSNIAGYSGANVLTF.

J is TRBJ1-3 and V is TRBV4-1, with D unresolved. The CDR3 has 16 amino acids. Trimming took 2 bases from V and 8 from J, leaving 19 bases between them. Germline-derived CDR1 and CDR2 are MGHRA and YSYEKL. The CDR3 loop is CASSQIWTTMWDTIYF. DNA for the CDR3: TGCGCCAGCAGCCAAATCTGGACGACTATGTGGGACACCATATATTTT.

This chain joins TRBV14 and TRBJ2-7; 11 positions match TRBD2. CDR3 length equals 15 residues. CDR1 is SGHDN and CDR2 is FVKESK in the germline V gene. With V trimmed by 4 bases and J by 0 bases, 2 bases remained unmatched. The CDR3 region has the DNA TGTGCCAGCAGCCTGGGACTAGCGGCCTCCTACGAGCAGTACTTC. It codes for CASSLGLAASYEQYF.

This clone has just a few counts. The V call is TRBV29-1, the J call TRBJ2-7; TRBD2 might be the D (6 bases). With 4 bases removed from V and 2 bases from J, the gap between germline ends came to 9 bases. The CDR3 consists of 12 residues. Germline-derived CDR1 and CDR2 are SQVTM and ANQGSEA. The CDR3 region is CSVVAETYEQYF. CDR3 DNA sequence: TGCAGCGTTGTAGCGGAGACCTACGAGCAGTACTTC.

The chain carries TRBV6-1 and TRBJ1-1; 9 positions agree with TRBD1. CDR1 is MNHNS, CDR2 SASEGT, per germline. The CDR3 spans 16 residues. Unmatched junction bases numbered 5, after V lost 2 bases and J lost 1 base. CDR3 sequence (DNA): TGTGCCAGCAGTGAAAGGGGGACAGGGAAGAACACTGAAGCTTTCTTT. The encoded protein is CASSERGTGKNTEAFF.

The V call is TRBV7-2, the J call TRBJ1-3; D possibly corresponds to TRBD1 (6 bases). The CDR3 is 17 amino acids. Germline CDR1 and CDR2: SGHTA and FQGNSA. V gave up 4 bases and J gave up 0 bases, with 16 bases separating them. Here the CDR3 DNA reads TGTGCCAGCAGCTACAGTCCGTGGACAGTCTCTGGAAACACCATATATTTT. Protein product: CASSYSPWTVSGNTIYF.

The chain carries TRBV29-1 and TRBJ1-1; D is unresolved. V was cut by 7 bases and J by 1 base, with 13 bases left in between. CDR3 length: 13 residues. Germline CDR1 and CDR2: SQVTM and ANQGSEA. The CDR3 loop is CSATGEWNTEAFF. The CDR3 nucleotides are TGCAGCGCGACCGGGGAATGGAACACTGAAGCTTTCTTT.

This chain joins TRBV5-6 and TRBJ1-3, with D possibly matching TRBD1 (5 bases). Per germline, CDR1 SGHDT and CDR2 YYEEEE. This CDR3 is 15 amino acids long. The V end lost 2 bases, the J end lost 3 bases, and 12 bases lay between the germline ends. CDR3 sequence: CASSFQGGNGNTIYF. In DNA, the CDR3 is TGTGCCAGCAGCTTTCAGGGAGGAAATGGAAACACCATATATTTT.

This clone was detected once. The chain has TRBV5-1 and TRBJ2-5, with TRBD2 matching over 14 bases. The CDR3 totals 16 residues. Germline values: CDR1 SGHRS, CDR2 YFSETQ. Trimming removed 4 bases from V and 7 bases from J; junction bases left unmatched: 9. The CDR3 sequence is CASSPGTSGRIPTQYF. DNA for the CDR3: TGCGCCAGCAGCCCCGGGACTAGCGGGAGAATCCCGACCCAGTACTTC.

The genes are TRBV25-1 and TRBJ2-2, with TRBD2 matching over 13 bases. This CDR3 contains 17 residues. With 5 bases clipped from V and 4 bases from J, the junction kept 7 bases outside the gene matches. Germline CDR1 MGHDK, CDR2 SYGVNS. The CDR3 nucleotides read TGTGCCAGCAGTCCCCGGACTAGCGGGAGTATCACCGGGGAGCTGTTTTTT. It is translated as CASSPRTSGSITGELFF.

This clone was counted a few times. The J gene is TRBJ2-1, the V gene TRBV6-1; D perhaps matches TRBD1 (6 bases). The ends were cut back, 5 bases at V and 9 bases at J, with 14 bases in the middle. Germline V gene lookup returns CDR1 MNHNS and CDR2 SASEGT. CDR3 length equals 13 residues. The CDR3 region is CASSSTGNGEQFF. DNA for the CDR3: TGTGCCAGCAGTTCCACAGGGAACGGTGAGCAGTTCTTC.

This chain links TRBV9 with TRBJ2-5, with TRBD1 matching over 9 bases. The J call is doubtful: the DNA matches TRBJ2-7 better. This CDR3 is built from 14 residues. Looked up from germline, CDR1 is SGDLS and CDR2 is YYNGEE. DNA of the CDR3: TGTGCCAGCAGCGGGGGACAGGGTATAGACGAGCAGTACTTC. Protein: CASSGGQGIDEQYF.

This rearrangement joins TRBV18 to TRBJ2-5; 10 bases agree with TRBD1. Germline trimming cut 3 bases from V and 5 bases from J; bases unmatched to any gene: 6. Germline CDR1 KGHSH, CDR2 LQKENI. The CDR3 contains 15 residues. CDR3 sequence reads: CASSPRTGGGETQYF. The DNA of the CDR3 is TGTGCCAGCTCACCGAGGACAGGGGGAGGTGAGACCCAGTACTTC.